This TCR beta chain was sequenced for a study of blood T cell repertoires in COVID-19. This clone showed up just a few times. As processed by the authors: Reference gene primer amplification gave estimated nucleated cell counts. Generated by immunoSEQ multiplex PCR, the TCRdb table keeps only in-frame clones and is missing some. Clone size and V and J calls were adopted from that table, with D and trimming inferred from the DNA. The table includes fewer than 200,000 clones, about four fifths detected once. In Seattle, patients joined the study during active infection and were tracked longitudinally. V was shortened by 1 base and J by 3 bases, with 9 bases between the two germline ends. The CDR3 has 14 residues. Germline CDR1 reads SEHNR; CDR2 reads FQNEAQ (reference sequence).

V gene TRBV7-9 combines with J gene TRBJ1-1; no firm D call. This TCR came from a middle-aged woman with COVID-19, enrolled during active disease. The sequencing sample was made of peripheral blood. The DNA of the CDR3 is TGTGCCAGCAGCTTAGAAAGGGAGGACACTGAAGCTTTCTTT. Translation gives CASSLEREDTEAFF.